The clone carrying this TCR beta chain showed up many times. No antigen is known for it. In the original processing: Variation in CDR3 across clinicopathological groups served as the basis for constructing a distant-metastasis classifier in papillary thyroid cancer. TCRdb re-analyzed the PCR reads using MiXCR. V and J calls and clone size were set by TCRdb, not the authors. The sample includes tens of thousands of clones, about 24% of them seen just once. All patients were untreated before thyroid surgery. The source of the sample is a study of metastatic and nonmetastatic thyroid tumors. Study-wide background: A comparison of repertoires was made across blood and tumor or nodule tissue from malignant and benign thyroid patients.

General study findings and limits: Malignant thyroid tumors reportedly had TCR beta diversity that was significantly higher than in benign nodules, in blood and tumor.

This TCR derives from a male donor with papillary thyroid cancer or a benign thyroid nodule (not recorded which). Some clones in this sample may be carry-over from other donors' samples. The sequenced sample was tumor tissue.

The CDR3 coding sequence is TGTGCCTGGGGGCAGGGTAAAGCTTTCTTT. This translates into CAWGQGKAFF. The chain carries TRBV30 and TRBJ1-1; TRBD1 might be the D (5 bases). In germline, CDR1 is GTSNPN, CDR2 SVGIG (reference sequence). V lost 5 bases and J 9 bases, leaving 10 bases between the germline ends. There are 10 residues in the CDR3. Combining the CDR3 with reference TRBV30 and TRBJ1-1 gives the whole variable domain SQTIHQWPATLVQPVGSPLSLECTVEGTSNPNLYWYRQAAGRGLQLLFYSVGIGQISSEVPQNLSASRPQDRQFILSSKKLLLSDSGFYLCAWGQGKAFFGQGTRLTVV.